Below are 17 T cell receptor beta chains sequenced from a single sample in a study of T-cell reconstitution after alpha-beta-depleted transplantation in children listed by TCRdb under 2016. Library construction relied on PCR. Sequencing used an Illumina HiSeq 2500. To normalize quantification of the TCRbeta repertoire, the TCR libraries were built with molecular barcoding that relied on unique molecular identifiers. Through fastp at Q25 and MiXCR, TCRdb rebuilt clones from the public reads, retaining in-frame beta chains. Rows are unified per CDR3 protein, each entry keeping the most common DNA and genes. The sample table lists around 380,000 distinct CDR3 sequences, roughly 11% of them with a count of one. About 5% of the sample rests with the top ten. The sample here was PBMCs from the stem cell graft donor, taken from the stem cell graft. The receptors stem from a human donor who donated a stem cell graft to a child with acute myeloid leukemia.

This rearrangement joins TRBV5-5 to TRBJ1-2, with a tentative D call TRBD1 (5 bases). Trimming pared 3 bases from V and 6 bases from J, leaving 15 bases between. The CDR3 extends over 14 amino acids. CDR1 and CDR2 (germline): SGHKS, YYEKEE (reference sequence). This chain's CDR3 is CASSSRGTFDGYTF. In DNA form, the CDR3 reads TGTGCCAGCAGCTCCCGGGGGACTTTCGATGGCTACACCTTC.

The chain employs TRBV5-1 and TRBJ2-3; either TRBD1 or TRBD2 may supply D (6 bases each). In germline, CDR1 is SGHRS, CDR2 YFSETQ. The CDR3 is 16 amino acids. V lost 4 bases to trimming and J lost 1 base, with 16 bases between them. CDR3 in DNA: TGCGCCAGCAGCGGAGGGGGAAACCTGGGCACAGATACGCAGTATTTT. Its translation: CASSGGGNLGTDTQYF. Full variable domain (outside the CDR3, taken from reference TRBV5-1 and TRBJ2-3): KAGVTQTPRYLIKTRGQQVTLSCSPISGHRSVSWYQQTPGQGLQFLFEYFSETQRNKGNFPGRFSGRQFSNSRSEMNVSTLELGDSALYLCASSGGGNLGTDTQYFGPGTRLTVL.

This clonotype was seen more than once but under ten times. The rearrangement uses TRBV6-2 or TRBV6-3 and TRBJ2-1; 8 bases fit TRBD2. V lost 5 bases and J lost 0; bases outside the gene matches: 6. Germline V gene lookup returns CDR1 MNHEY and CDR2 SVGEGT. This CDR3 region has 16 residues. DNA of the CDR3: TGTGCCAGCAGTCCAATCCGGGGGGGCTCCTACAATGAGCAGTTCTTC. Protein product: CASSPIRGGSYNEQFF.

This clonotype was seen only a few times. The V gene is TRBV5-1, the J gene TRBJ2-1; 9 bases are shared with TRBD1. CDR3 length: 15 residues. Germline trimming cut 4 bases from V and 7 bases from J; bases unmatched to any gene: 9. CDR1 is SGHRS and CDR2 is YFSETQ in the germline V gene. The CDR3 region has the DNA TGCGCCAGCAGCCGACCCGGACAGGGGAAGAATGAGCAGTTCTTC. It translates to CASSRPGQGKNEQFF.

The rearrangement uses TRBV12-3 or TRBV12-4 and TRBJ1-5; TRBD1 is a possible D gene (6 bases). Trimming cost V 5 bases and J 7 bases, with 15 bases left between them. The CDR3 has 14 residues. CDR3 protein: CASSHTGNQQPQHF. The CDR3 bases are TGTGCCAGCAGTCACACAGGGAATCAACAGCCCCAGCATTTT.

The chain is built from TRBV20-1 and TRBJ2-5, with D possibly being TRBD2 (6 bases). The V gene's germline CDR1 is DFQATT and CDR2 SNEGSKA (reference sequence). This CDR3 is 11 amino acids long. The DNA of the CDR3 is TGCGGAGGGCTGAGACAAGAGACCCAGTACTTC. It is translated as CGGLRQETQYF.

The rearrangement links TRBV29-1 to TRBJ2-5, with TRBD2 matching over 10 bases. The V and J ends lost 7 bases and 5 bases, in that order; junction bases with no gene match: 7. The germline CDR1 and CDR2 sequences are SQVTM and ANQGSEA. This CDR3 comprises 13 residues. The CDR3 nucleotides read TGCAGCGATGGGACTAGCGTTATGGAGACCCAGTACTTC. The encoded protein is CSDGTSVMETQYF.

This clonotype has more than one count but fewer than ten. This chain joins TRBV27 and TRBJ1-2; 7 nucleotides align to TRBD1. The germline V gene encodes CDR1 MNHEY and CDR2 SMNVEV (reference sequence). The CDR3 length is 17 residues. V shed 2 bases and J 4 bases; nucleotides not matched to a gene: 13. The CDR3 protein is CASSLRRGTQGGYGYTF. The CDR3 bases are TGTGCCAGCAGTTTAAGGCGCGGCACCCAGGGGGGCTATGGCTACACCTTC.

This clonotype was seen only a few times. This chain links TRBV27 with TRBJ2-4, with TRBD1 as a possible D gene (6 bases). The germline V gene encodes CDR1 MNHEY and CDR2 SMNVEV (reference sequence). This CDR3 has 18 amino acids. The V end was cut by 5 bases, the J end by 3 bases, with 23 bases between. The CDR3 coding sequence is TGTGCCAGCAGTCCGTTACAGGGTAGAGCGGAGGACAAAAACATTCAGTACTTC. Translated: CASSPLQGRAEDKNIQYF.

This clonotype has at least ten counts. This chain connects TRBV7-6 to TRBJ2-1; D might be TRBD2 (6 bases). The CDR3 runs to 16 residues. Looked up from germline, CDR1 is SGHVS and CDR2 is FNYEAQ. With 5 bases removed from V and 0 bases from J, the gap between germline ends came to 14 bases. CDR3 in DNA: TGTGCCAGCAGCCCCTCGGGGGAGAACTCCTACAATGAGCAGTTCTTC. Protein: CASSPSGENSYNEQFF.

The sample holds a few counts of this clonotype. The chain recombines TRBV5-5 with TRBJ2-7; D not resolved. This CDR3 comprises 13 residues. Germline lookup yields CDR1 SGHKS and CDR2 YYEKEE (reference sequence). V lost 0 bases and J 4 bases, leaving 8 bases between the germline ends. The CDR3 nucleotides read TGTGCCAGCAGCTTGGGTGGGAAGTACGAGCAGTACGTC. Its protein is CASSLGGKYEQYV.

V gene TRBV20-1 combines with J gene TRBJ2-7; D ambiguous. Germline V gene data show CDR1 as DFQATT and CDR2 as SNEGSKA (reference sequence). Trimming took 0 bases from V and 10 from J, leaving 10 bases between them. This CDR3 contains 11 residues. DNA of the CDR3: TGCAGTGCTAGAGAAAGTGCTTATCAGTACTTC. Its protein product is CSARESAYQYF.

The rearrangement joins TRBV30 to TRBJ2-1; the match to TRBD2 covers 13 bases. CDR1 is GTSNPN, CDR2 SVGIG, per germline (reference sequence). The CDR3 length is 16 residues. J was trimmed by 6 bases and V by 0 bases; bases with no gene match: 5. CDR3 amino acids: CAWSVLAGGPFNEQFF. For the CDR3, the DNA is TGTGCCTGGAGTGTACTAGCGGGAGGGCCTTTCAATGAGCAGTTCTTC.

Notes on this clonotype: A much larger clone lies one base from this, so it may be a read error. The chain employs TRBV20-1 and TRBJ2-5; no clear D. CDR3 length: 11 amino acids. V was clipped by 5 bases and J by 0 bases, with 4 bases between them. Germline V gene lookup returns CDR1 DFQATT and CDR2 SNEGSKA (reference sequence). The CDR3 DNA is TGCAGTGCTTACAACCAAGAGACCCAGTACTTC. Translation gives CSAYNQETQYF.

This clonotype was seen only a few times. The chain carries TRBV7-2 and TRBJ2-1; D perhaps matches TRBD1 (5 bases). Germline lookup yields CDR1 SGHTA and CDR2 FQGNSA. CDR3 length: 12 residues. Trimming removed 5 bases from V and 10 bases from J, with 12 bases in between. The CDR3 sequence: CASSRPYREQFF. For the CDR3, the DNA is TGTGCCAGCAGCCGCCCCTACAGGGAGCAGTTCTTC.

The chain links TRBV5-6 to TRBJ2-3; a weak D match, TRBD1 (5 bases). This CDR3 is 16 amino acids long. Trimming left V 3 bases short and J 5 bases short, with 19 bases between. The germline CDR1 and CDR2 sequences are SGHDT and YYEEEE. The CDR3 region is CASSSPSQGVGDTQYF. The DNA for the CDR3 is TGTGCCAGCAGCTCACCGTCGCAAGGGGTAGGAGATACGCAGTATTTT.

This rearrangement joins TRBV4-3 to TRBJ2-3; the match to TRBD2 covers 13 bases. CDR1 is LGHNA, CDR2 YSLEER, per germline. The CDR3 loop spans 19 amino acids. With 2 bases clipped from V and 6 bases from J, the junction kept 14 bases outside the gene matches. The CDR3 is CASSQSMRTSGSGGDTQYF. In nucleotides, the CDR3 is TGCGCCAGCAGCCAATCAATGAGGACTAGCGGGAGTGGAGGGGATACGCAGTATTTT.